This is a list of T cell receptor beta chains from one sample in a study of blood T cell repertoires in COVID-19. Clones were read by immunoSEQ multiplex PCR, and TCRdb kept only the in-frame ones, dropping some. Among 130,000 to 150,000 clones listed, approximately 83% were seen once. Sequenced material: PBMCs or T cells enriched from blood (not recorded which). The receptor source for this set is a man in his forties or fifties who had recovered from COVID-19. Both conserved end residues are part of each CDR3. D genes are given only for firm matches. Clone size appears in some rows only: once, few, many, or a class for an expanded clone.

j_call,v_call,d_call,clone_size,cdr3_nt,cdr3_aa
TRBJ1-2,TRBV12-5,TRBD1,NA,TGTGCTAGTGGTTTGGGGACAGGGAAGGGCTATGGCTACACCTTC,CASGLGTGKGYGYTF
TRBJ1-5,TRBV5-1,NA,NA,TGCGCCAGCAGCTTGGGGGGCCATCAGCCCCAGCATTTT,CASSLGGHQPQHF
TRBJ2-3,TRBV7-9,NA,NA,TGTGCCAGCAGCTTAGTTTCTAGCACAGATACGCAGTATTTT,CASSLVSSTDTQYF
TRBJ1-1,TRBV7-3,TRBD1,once,TGTGCCAGCAGCTTAAACGCAGGACAGGGGAAGGCTTTCTTT,CASSLNAGQGKAFF
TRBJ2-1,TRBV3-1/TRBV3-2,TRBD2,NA,TGTGCCAGCAGCCAAGTAATCGAGCGGGGGGGCTCCAGGGAGTTCTTC,CASSQVIERGGSREFF
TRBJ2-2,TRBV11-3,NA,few,TGTGCCAGCAGCCCGTACGGGTCCGGGGAGCTGTTTTTT,CASSPYGSGELFF
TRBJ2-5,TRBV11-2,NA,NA,TGTGCCAGCAGCTTATCCCTACAAGAGACCCAGTACTTC,CASSLSLQETQYF
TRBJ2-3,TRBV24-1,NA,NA,TGTGCCACCAGTGACCATCCGACAGCCCCTAGCACAGATACGCAGTATTTT,CATSDHPTAPSTDTQYF
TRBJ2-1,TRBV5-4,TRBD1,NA,TGTGCCAGCAGCGGGCGGGACAGGATCTTCAATGAGCAGTTCTTC,CASSGRDRIFNEQFF
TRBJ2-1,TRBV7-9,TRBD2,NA,TGTGCCAGCAGCTCCGGGGGACTAGCGGGGGTATACAATGAGCAGTTCTTC,CASSSGGLAGVYNEQFF
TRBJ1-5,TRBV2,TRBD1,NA,TGTGCCAGCAGTGGGGGACGGGACAGGGGTCAGCCCCAGCATTTT,CASSGGRDRGQPQHF
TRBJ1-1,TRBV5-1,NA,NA,TGCGCCAGCAGCTTAGGGGGGGACCCTGAAGCTTTCTTT,CASSLGGDPEAFF
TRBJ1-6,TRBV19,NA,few,TGTGCCAGTAGGTTGGGGGGTACGGAATCACCCCTCCACTTT,CASRLGGTESPLHF
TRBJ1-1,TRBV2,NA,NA,TGTGCCAGCAGTGGACAGTCCAACACTGAAGCTTTCTTT,CASSGQSNTEAFF
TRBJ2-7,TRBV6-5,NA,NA,TGTGCCAGCAGCTTCTCCTACGAGCAGTACTTC,CASSFSYEQYF
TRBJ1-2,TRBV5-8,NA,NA,TGTGCCAGCAGCCCTGGTGACTATCGGGGAGGCTACACCTTC,CASSPGDYRGGYTF
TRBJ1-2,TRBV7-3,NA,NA,TGTGCCAGCAGCTCAGGACAAGAAGTCTATGGCTACACCTTC,CASSSGQEVYGYTF
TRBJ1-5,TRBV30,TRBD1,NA,TGTGCCTGGAATGACAGGGGTAATCAGCCCCAGCATTTT,CAWNDRGNQPQHF
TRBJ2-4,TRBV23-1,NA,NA,TGCGCCAGCAGTCAACAGGGGAAACTAGCCAAAAACATTCAGTACTTC,CASSQQGKLAKNIQYF
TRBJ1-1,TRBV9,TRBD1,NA,TGTGCCAGCAGCGGAAACAGGGGCTCTGAAGCTTTCTTT,CASSGNRGSEAFF
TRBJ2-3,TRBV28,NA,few,TGTGCCAGCGGGAAACAGGGCATAGATACGCAGTATTTT,CASGKQGIDTQYF
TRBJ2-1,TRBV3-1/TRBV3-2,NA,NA,TGTGCCAGCAGCCAGGGGCAATCACAATACAATGAGCAGTTCTTC,CASSQGQSQYNEQFF
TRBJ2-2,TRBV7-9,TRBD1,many,TGTGCCAGCAGCGGGGACAGGGGGTTTAACACCGGGGAGCTGTTTTTT,CASSGDRGFNTGELFF
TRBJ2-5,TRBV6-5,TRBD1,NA,TGTGCCAGCAGTTCGGTCCATAGGACAGGGGGGGAGACCCAGTACTTC,CASSSVHRTGGETQYF
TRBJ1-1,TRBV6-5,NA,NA,TGTGCCAGCAGGCCCCTAGTTGGGGGAGGGACTGAAGCTTTCTTT,CASRPLVGGGTEAFF
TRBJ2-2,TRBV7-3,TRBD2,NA,TGTGCCAGCAGCTTAACGAGCGGGGGGCCCACCGGGGAGCTGTTTTTT,CASSLTSGGPTGELFF
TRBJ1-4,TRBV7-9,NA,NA,TGTGCCAGCAGCTTAGCGGAGGGCCGAAATGAAAAACTGTTTTTT,CASSLAEGRNEKLFF
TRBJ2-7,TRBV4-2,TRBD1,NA,TGTGCCAGCAGCCAAGTTGGGAGGACAGGGGGCTCCTACGAGCAGTACTTC,CASSQVGRTGGSYEQYF
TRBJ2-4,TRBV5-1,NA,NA,TGCGCCAGCAGCTACACATTAGCCAAAAACATTCAGTACTTC,CASSYTLAKNIQYF
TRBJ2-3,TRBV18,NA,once,TGTGCCAGCTCACCTCCGAGCCCCCTCACAGATACGCAGTATTTT,CASSPPSPLTDTQYF
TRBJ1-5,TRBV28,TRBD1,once,TGTGCCAGCAGTCCAGGGGGGCGGCATCAGCCCCAGCATTTT,CASSPGGRHQPQHF
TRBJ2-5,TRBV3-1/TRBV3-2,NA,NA,TGTGCCAGCAGCTCGAGGGTCGTCCAAGAGACCCAGTACTTC,CASSSRVVQETQYF
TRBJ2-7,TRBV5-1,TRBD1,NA,TGCGCCAGCAGCTTGGCCGGACAGGTCTACGAGCAGTACTTC,CASSLAGQVYEQYF
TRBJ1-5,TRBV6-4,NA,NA,TGTGCCAGCAGTGGGGGGCCGTATCAGCCCCAGCATTTT,CASSGGPYQPQHF
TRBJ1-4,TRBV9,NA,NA,TGTGCCAGCAGCGTAGAAATAGCTAATGAAAAACTGTTTTTT,CASSVEIANEKLFF
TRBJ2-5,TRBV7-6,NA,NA,TGTGCCAGCAGCTTAGTAGACAGACAAGAGACCCAGTACTTC,CASSLVDRQETQYF
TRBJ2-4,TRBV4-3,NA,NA,TGCGCCAGCAGCCAGGGACCCGGTGGGACATCGTATCAGCCAGTAAACATTCAGTACTTC,CASSQGPGGTSYQPVNIQYF
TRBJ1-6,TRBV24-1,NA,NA,TGTGCCACCAGTGATTTAGTGGCCTCCTATAATTCACCCCTCCACTTT,CATSDLVASYNSPLHF
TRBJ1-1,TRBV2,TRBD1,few,TGTGCCAGCAGGAGGGGACAGGGGATGAACACTGAAGCTTTCTTT,CASRRGQGMNTEAFF
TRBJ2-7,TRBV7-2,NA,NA,TGTGCCAGCAGCTTAGCAACTCTAAATTTCTACGAGCAGTACTTC,CASSLATLNFYEQYF
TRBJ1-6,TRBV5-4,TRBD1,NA,TGTGCCAGCAGCCCGGACAGGGGGATTAATTCACCCCTCCACTTT,CASSPDRGINSPLHF
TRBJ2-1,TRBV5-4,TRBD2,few,TGTGCCAGCAGCCCCGTAGATGGGACTAGCCGAAATGAGCAGTTCTTC,CASSPVDGTSRNEQFF
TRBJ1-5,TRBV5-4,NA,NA,TGTGCCAGCAGCCTATGGGGGGGGCCAAATCAGCCCCAGCATTTT,CASSLWGGPNQPQHF
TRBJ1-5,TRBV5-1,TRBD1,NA,TGCGCCAGCAGCTTGGAGACAGGGACCAATCAGCCCCAGCATTTT,CASSLETGTNQPQHF